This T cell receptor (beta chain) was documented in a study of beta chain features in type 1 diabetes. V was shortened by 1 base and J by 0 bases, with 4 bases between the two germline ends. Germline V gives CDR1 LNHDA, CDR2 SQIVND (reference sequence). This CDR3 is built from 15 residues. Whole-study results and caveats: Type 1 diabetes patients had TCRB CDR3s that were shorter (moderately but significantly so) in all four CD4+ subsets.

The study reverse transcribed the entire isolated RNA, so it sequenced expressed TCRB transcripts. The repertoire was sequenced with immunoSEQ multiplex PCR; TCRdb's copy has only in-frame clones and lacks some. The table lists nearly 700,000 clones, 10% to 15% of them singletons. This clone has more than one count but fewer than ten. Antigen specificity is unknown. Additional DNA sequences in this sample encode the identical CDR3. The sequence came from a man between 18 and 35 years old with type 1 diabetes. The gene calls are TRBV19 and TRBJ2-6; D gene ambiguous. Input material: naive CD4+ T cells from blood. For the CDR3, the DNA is TGTGCCAGTAGTATAGGGAGCTCTGGGGCCAACGTCCTGACTTTC. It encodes CASSIGSSGANVLTF.